The table lists the clone carrying this T cell receptor (beta chain) with a few counts. What it binds is not known. MiXCR, run by TCRdb on the RT-PCR reads, gives a single entry per CDR3 protein. The sample yields about 650,000 distinct CDR3 sequences, around 14% seen once. This sample was included in a study of response to subunit inactivated influenza vaccine. Study-wide results and limits: Authors suggested few new T cells are recruited by each seasonal influenza vaccination.

The trim removed 2 bases at V and 4 bases at J, leaving 9 bases unmatched. Germline values: CDR1 SNHLY, CDR2 FYNNEI. The CDR3 is 16 amino acids. The sample here was PBMCs from blood, taken 11 to 12 days after vaccination. The chain uses TRBV2 and TRBJ2-5; TRBD2 agrees at 8 bases. The source is a man aged 45-65 years who received an inactivated influenza vaccine. This chain's CDR3 is CASSELAGSPGETQYF. The CDR3 DNA reads TGTGCCAGCAGTGAATTAGCGGGATCCCCAGGAGAGACCCAGTACTTC.